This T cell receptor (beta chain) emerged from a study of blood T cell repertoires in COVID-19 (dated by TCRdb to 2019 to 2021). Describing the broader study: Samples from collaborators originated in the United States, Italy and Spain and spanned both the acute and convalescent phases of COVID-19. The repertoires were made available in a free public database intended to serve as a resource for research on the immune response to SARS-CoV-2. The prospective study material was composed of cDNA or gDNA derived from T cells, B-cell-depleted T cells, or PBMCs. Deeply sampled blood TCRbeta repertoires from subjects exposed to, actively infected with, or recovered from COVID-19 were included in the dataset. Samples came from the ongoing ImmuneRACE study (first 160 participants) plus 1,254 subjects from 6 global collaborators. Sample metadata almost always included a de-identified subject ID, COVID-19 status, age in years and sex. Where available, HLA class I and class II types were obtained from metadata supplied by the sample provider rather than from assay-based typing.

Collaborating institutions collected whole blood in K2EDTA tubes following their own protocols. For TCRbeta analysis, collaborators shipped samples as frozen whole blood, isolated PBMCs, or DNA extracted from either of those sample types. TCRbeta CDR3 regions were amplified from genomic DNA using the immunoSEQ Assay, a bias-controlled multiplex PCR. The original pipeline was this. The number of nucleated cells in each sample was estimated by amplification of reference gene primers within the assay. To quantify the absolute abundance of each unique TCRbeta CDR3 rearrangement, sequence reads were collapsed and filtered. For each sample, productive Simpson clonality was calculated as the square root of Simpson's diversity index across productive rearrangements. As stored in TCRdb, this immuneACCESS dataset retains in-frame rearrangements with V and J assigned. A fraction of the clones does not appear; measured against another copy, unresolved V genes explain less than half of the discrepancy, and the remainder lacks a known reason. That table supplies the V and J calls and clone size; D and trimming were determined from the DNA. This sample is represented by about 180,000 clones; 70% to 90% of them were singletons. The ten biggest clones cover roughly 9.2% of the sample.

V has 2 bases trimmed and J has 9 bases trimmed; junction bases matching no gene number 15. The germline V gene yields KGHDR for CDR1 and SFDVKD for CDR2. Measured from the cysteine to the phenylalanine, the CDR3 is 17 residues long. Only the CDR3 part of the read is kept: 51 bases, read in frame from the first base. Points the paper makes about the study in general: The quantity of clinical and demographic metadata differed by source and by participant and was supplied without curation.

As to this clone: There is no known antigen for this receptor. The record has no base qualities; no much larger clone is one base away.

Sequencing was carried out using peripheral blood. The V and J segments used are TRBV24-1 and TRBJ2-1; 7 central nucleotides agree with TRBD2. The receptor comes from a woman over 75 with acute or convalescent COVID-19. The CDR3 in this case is CATSDSGTQSGEGEQFF. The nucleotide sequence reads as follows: TGTGCCACCAGTGATTCAGGGACCCAAAGCGGGGAGGGTGAGCAGTTCTTC.